Listed below are T cell receptor beta chains from one sample, sequenced in a study of cytomegalovirus exposure and HLA in healthy donors. The data were produced by immunoSEQ multiplex PCR, yet TCRdb's version contains in-frame clones alone and is incomplete. The table lists tens of thousands of clones, over 55% of them singletons, with under 6% in the top ten. Sequences were obtained from PBMCs. These receptors came from a boy younger than 18 in good health and CMV-seropositive. Each CDR3 is given with its conserved first and last residue. Each record gives: V gene, D gene, J gene, clone size, CDR3 DNA, CDR3 protein. The D gene is left open where the match is weak. The size entry is marked missing in some rows and otherwise reads once, few, many or a size class.

V: TRBV10-1
D: .
J: TRBJ2-3
size: .
DNA: TGCGCCAGCAGTGAGGGTAGCACGATCACAGATACGCAGTATTTT
CDR3: CASSEGSTITDTQYF

V: TRBV6-5
D: .
J: TRBJ2-7
size: few
DNA: TGTGCCAGCCTTAGGTTAGGGAGCTACGAGCAGTACTTC
CDR3: CASLRLGSYEQYF

V: TRBV15
D: .
J: TRBJ2-3
size: .
DNA: TGTGCCACCAGCGGGCCAGCGGGCGGTCTAAATACGCAGTATTTT
CDR3: CATSGPAGGLNTQYF

V: TRBV30
D: TRBD1
J: TRBJ1-5
size: .
DNA: TGTGCCTGGAGTGTACGTGGGACAGGGAATCAGCCCCAGCATTTT
CDR3: CAWSVRGTGNQPQHF

V: TRBV15
D: .
J: TRBJ2-2
size: .
DNA: TGTGCCACCAGCAGAGGTGGGGGAGTCGGGGGGAACACCGGGGAGCTGTTTTTT
CDR3: CATSRGGGVGGNTGELFF

V: TRBV6-5
D: TRBD1
J: TRBJ1-2
size: .
DNA: TGTGCCAGTAAAAGAGGACAGGGAGACGGCTACACCTTC
CDR3: CASKRGQGDGYTF

V: TRBV6-5
D: TRBD1
J: TRBJ1-2
size: .
DNA: TGTGCCAGCAGTTACCTGACAGGGGGAACCTATGGCTACACCTTC
CDR3: CASSYLTGGTYGYTF

V: TRBV5-4
D: .
J: TRBJ2-7
size: once
DNA: TGTGCCAGCAGCTTGGGACAGTCCCCCTACGAGCAGTACTTC
CDR3: CASSLGQSPYEQYF

V: TRBV4-1
D: .
J: TRBJ2-1
size: .
DNA: TGCGCCAGCAGCCAAGGGCCAGGGGCGGTCTATGAGCAGTTCTTC
CDR3: CASSQGPGAVYEQFF

V: TRBV19
D: TRBD1
J: TRBJ2-6
size: once
DNA: TGTGCCAGTGGAATGACAGGGGACTCTGGGGCCAACGTCCTGACTTTC
CDR3: CASGMTGDSGANVLTF

V: TRBV18
D: .
J: TRBJ2-2
size: .
DNA: TGTGCCAGCTCACGGGACAACTCGAACACCGGGGAGCTGTTTTTT
CDR3: CASSRDNSNTGELFF

V: TRBV2
D: TRBD1
J: TRBJ1-5
size: .
DNA: TGTGCCAGCAGTGTAGACAGGGATCAGCCCCAGCATTTT
CDR3: CASSVDRDQPQHF

V: TRBV9
D: TRBD1
J: TRBJ2-7
size: .
DNA: TGTGCCAGCAGCGTGGACAGGGGGCACGCCTACGAGCAGTACTTC
CDR3: CASSVDRGHAYEQYF

V: TRBV30
D: TRBD2
J: TRBJ2-1
size: .
DNA: TGTGCCTGGATCCAACCGGGGAGGGCGGGGAGCTCCTACAATGAGCAGTTCTTC
CDR3: CAWIQPGRAGSSYNEQFF

V: TRBV4-1
D: .
J: TRBJ1-5
size: .
DNA: TGCGCCAGCAGCCAGGGAGATCAGCCCCAGCATTTT
CDR3: CASSQGDQPQHF

V: TRBV27
D: .
J: TRBJ2-7
size: .
DNA: TGTGCCAGCAGGCCCACAGGGACCTACGAGCAGTACTTC
CDR3: CASRPTGTYEQYF

V: TRBV27
D: .
J: TRBJ2-1
size: .
DNA: TGTGCCAGCACCGTCCTGGCCGGAGGTGAGCAGTTCTTC
CDR3: CASTVLAGGEQFF

V: TRBV19
D: TRBD2
J: TRBJ2-3
size: .
DNA: TGTGCCAGTAGTAGAGCGGGAACTGGCACAGATACGCAGTATTTT
CDR3: CASSRAGTGTDTQYF

V: TRBV6-6
D: .
J: TRBJ2-1
size: .
DNA: TGTGCCAGCAGCTACGGAGTCTACAATGAGCAGTTCTTC
CDR3: CASSYGVYNEQFF

V: TRBV5-6
D: .
J: TRBJ1-4
size: .
DNA: TGTGCCAGCAGCGCAGTCAACTATAAAGTCCTGTTTTTT
CDR3: CASSAVNYKVLFF

V: TRBV10-1
D: .
J: TRBJ2-2
size: .
DNA: TGCGCCAGCAGTGACCGCGGGGACGGACCAACCGGGGAGCTGTTTTTT
CDR3: CASSDRGDGPTGELFF

V: TRBV4-3
D: .
J: TRBJ1-1
size: .
DNA: TGCGCCAGCAGCCAAGGGAGGGGCAACACTGAAGCTCTCTTT
CDR3: CASSQGRGNTEALF

V: TRBV4-3
D: TRBD2
J: TRBJ2-7
size: .
DNA: TGCGCCAGCAGCCAAGCTTCTGTCGGGACTACCTCCTACGAGCAGTACTTC
CDR3: CASSQASVGTTSYEQYF

V: TRBV7-3
D: TRBD1
J: TRBJ1-2
size: .
DNA: TGTGCCAGCAGCCCGACAGGGGACTATGGCTACACCTTC
CDR3: CASSPTGDYGYTF

V: TRBV19
D: .
J: TRBJ2-7
size: .
DNA: TGTGCCAGTAGTCGAGCCGAGGCCTACGAGCAGTACTTC
CDR3: CASSRAEAYEQYF

V: TRBV5-4
D: .
J: TRBJ2-7
size: .
DNA: TGTGCCAGCAGCTCGTCGGACAACTACGAGCAGTACTTC
CDR3: CASSSSDNYEQYF

V: TRBV10-3
D: .
J: TRBJ1-1
size: few
DNA: TGTGCCATCAGTGACAGTAACACTGAAGCTTTCTTT
CDR3: CAISDSNTEAFF

V: TRBV18
D: TRBD1
J: TRBJ1-1
size: .
DNA: TGTGCCAGCTCACCCCAACCCCCGACAGGGGGCACTGAAGCTTTCTTT
CDR3: CASSPQPPTGGTEAFF

V: TRBV4-1
D: .
J: TRBJ2-1
size: .
DNA: TGCGCCAGCAGCCAAGATGGGGACTCTTACAATGAGCAGTTCTTC
CDR3: CASSQDGDSYNEQFF

V: TRBV5-1
D: .
J: TRBJ1-1
size: .
DNA: TGCGCCAGCAGCTTGGATTGGGGGGGCAGTGAAGCTTTCTTT
CDR3: CASSLDWGGSEAFF

V: TRBV7-8
D: .
J: TRBJ1-3
size: .
DNA: TGTGCCAGCAGCTCGAGAGTCGACTCTGGAAACACCATATATTTT
CDR3: CASSSRVDSGNTIYF

V: TRBV7-9
D: .
J: TRBJ1-4
size: once
DNA: TGTGCCAGCAGCACAAGTACCGGGACTAGGGGGGAAAAACTGTTTTTT
CDR3: CASSTSTGTRGEKLFF

V: TRBV13
D: .
J: TRBJ1-1
size: .
DNA: TGTGCCAGCAGCCCCAGGGACACTGAAGCTTTCTTT
CDR3: CASSPRDTEAFF

V: TRBV16
D: .
J: TRBJ1-2
size: .
DNA: TGTGCCAGCAGCCATGGACACTTCTATGGCTACACCTTC
CDR3: CASSHGHFYGYTF

V: TRBV29-1
D: .
J: TRBJ2-1
size: .
DNA: TGCAGCGTTGAATTCGACAATGAGCAGTTCTTC
CDR3: CSVEFDNEQFF

V: TRBV5-1
D: TRBD1
J: TRBJ2-7
size: .
DNA: TGCGCCAGCAGCTATTCCGGGACAGGGGGCGGTTACTACGAGCAGTACTTC
CDR3: CASSYSGTGGGYYEQYF

V: TRBV30
D: .
J: TRBJ2-2
size: .
DNA: TGTGCCTGGAAATCTAGGGGCGCGGTGACCGGGGAGCTGTTTTTT
CDR3: CAWKSRGAVTGELFF

V: TRBV7-9
D: .
J: TRBJ2-2
size: .
DNA: TGTGCCAGCACCCTTTTCGGGGAGCTGTTTTTT
CDR3: CASTLFGELFF

V: TRBV29-1
D: TRBD1
J: TRBJ1-2
size: few
DNA: TGCAGCGTCCTAGACAGGGACTATGGCTACACCTTC
CDR3: CSVLDRDYGYTF

V: TRBV29-1
D: TRBD1
J: TRBJ2-3
size: .
DNA: TGCAGCGTTGTAGGTCAGGGGGCCAGCACAGATACGCAGTATTTT
CDR3: CSVVGQGASTDTQYF

V: TRBV7-2
D: .
J: TRBJ2-3
size: few
DNA: TGTGCCAGCAGCGACCCTAGCAGCACAGATACGCAGTATTTT
CDR3: CASSDPSSTDTQYF

V: TRBV5-4
D: TRBD2
J: TRBJ2-3
size: .
DNA: TGTGCCAGCAGCTCCCGGACTAGCGGGGGAACAGATACGCAGTATTTT
CDR3: CASSSRTSGGTDTQYF

V: TRBV11-2
D: .
J: TRBJ2-7
size: .
DNA: TGTGCCAGCAGCTTAGATTGGTCGGACATTTACGAGCAGTACTTC
CDR3: CASSLDWSDIYEQYF

V: TRBV6-1
D: TRBD1
J: TRBJ1-5
size: few
DNA: TGTGCCAGCAGTGAAGTCCCCGGACAGGGAGATCAGCCCCAGCATTTT
CDR3: CASSEVPGQGDQPQHF

V: TRBV5-4
D: TRBD2
J: TRBJ2-7
size: once
DNA: TGTGCCAGCAGTCAAAGTGGGAGCGGGAGGTGGACCTACGAGCAGTACTTC
CDR3: CASSQSGSGRWTYEQYF

V: TRBV4-1
D: .
J: TRBJ2-7
size: .
DNA: TGCGCCAGCAGCCAGGCCGGGAACTACGAGCAGTACTTC
CDR3: CASSQAGNYEQYF

V: TRBV6-1
D: .
J: TRBJ1-5
size: .
DNA: TGTGCCAGCAGTGATTCACCCTGGGCACAGCCCCAGCATTTT
CDR3: CASSDSPWAQPQHF

V: TRBV19
D: .
J: TRBJ2-7
size: few
DNA: TGTGCCAGTAGTATAGGCAGGGGTGGCTACGAGCAGTACTTC
CDR3: CASSIGRGGYEQYF

V: TRBV19
D: .
J: TRBJ1-1
size: .
DNA: TGTGCCTCTCTAAGAGGTAACATGAACACTGAAGCTTTCTTT
CDR3: CASLRGNMNTEAFF

V: TRBV27
D: .
J: TRBJ1-5
size: .
DNA: TGTGCCAGCAGTTCAGGGGTTGGACAGCCCCAGCATTTT
CDR3: CASSSGVGQPQHF

V: TRBV19
D: .
J: TRBJ1-1
size: few
DNA: TGTGCCAGTAGCCTCACCCCTATGAACACTGAAGCTTTCTTT
CDR3: CASSLTPMNTEAFF

V: TRBV7-2
D: TRBD2
J: TRBJ2-7
size: .
DNA: TGTGCCAGCAGCTCACGACCTCCTAGCGGCAGCTCCTACGAGCAGTACTTC
CDR3: CASSSRPPSGSSYEQYF

V: TRBV7-9
D: .
J: TRBJ1-1
size: .
DNA: TGTGCCAGCAGCTTAGCGGCGGGGAACACTGAAGCTTTCTTT
CDR3: CASSLAAGNTEAFF

V: TRBV9
D: .
J: TRBJ1-2
size: .
DNA: TGTGCCAGCAGCGACCCCTTCAGTAACTATGGCTACACCTTC
CDR3: CASSDPFSNYGYTF

V: TRBV11-2
D: .
J: TRBJ1-1
size: .
DNA: TGTGCCAGCAGCTTTGGGAGGGCTGAAGCTTTCTTT
CDR3: CASSFGRAEAFF

V: TRBV4-3
D: TRBD2
J: TRBJ2-7
size: .
DNA: TGCGCCAGCAGCCGGGGGACGCGGGGGGCCTACGAGCAGTACTTC
CDR3: CASSRGTRGAYEQYF

V: TRBV5-4
D: .
J: TRBJ1-2
size: .
DNA: TGTGCCAGCAGCTTGGGGATCCTGAGCGACTATGGCTACACCTTC
CDR3: CASSLGILSDYGYTF

V: TRBV6-5
D: .
J: TRBJ1-1
size: .
DNA: TGTGCCAGCAGTTACTCGAGTGGGCGCGTAGCTTTCTTT
CDR3: CASSYSSGRVAFF